This T cell receptor (beta chain) was retrieved from a study of response to subunit inactivated influenza vaccine. This clonotype turned up a few times. Its antigen is unidentified. TCRdb re-derived calls from the RT-PCR reads in MiXCR, one entry per CDR3 protein. Here the sample spans about 500,000 distinct CDR3 sequences, roughly 7.9% being singletons. Study-level points and caveats: Seasonal influenza vaccination, on each occasion, was suggested by the authors to recruit few new T cells.

Trimming took off 3 bases at V and 8 bases at J, with 19 bases between the two ends. This CDR3 region has 16 residues. From germline, CDR1 is MDHEN and CDR2 SYDVKM. This TCR derives from a man aged 50 to 69 who received an inactivated influenza vaccine. Sequencing used PBMCs from blood, obtained around 25 months after vaccination. This sequence joins TRBV28 and TRBJ2-2, with D tentatively TRBD1 (6 bases). CDR3 sequence: CASSFEQGVSVGELFF. CDR3 bases: TGTGCCAGCAGTTTTGAACAGGGCGTATCTGTAGGGGAGCTGTTTTTT.